The TCR beta chain under discussion was sequenced for a study of regulatory T cells in long-lasting Graves disease. The time point: newly diagnosed GD, antithyroid drugs for less than 3 months. RNA extracted from PBMCs served as the sequencing template. Construction of TCR beta libraries relied on iRepertoire HTBI primers and on Arm-PCR targeting CDR3 regions. TCRdb reprocessed the multiplex PCR reads with MiXCR, giving one entry per CDR3 protein. The repertoire includes about 440,000 distinct CDR3 sequences, roughly 17% of them detected once, and roughly 23% sits in the top ten. This clonotype was recorded many times. V shed 6 bases and J 7 bases; nucleotides not matched to a gene: 7. This CDR3 is 14 amino acids long. This sample was shared with a second study, whose subject was T cells in Graves' hyperthyroidism and ophthalmopathy.

The sample was peripheral blood mononuclear cells (PBMCs), taken at new diagnosis, from a patient treated with antithyroid drugs. This chain uses TRBV12-3 or TRBV12-4 with TRBJ1-2, with 11 bases fitting TRBD1. The sequence was collected from a woman younger than 35 with Graves disease. The CDR3 region is CASSPGQGAVGYTF. In DNA, the CDR3 is TGTGCCAGCAGCCCCGGACAGGGGGCTGTTGGCTACACCTTC.